Presented here are 16 T cell receptor beta chains from one specimen sequenced in a study of Graves' ophthalmopathy and Graves' hyperthyroidism. The TCR beta CDR3 regions underwent amplification from RNA transcripts. Second-round multiplex PCR followed a first-round RT-PCR using HTBI primers. TCRdb ran MiXCR on the multiplex PCR reads and lists one entry per CDR3 protein. The table lists under 800,000 distinct CDR3 sequences, 20% to 25% of them singletons. Sequenced material: peripheral blood. Receptor source: a woman between 18 and 29 years old with stable Graves' hyperthyroidism. Some clones in this sample may be carry-over from other donors' samples.

The V gene is TRBV28, the J gene TRBJ2-5, with 9 nucleotides matching TRBD2. V gave up 5 bases and J gave up 2 bases; unmatched junction bases: 18. The germline gives CDR1 MDHEN, CDR2 SYDVKM. The CDR3 is 19 residues long. The CDR3 loop is CASSLLIDRLAGPQETQYF. The CDR3 DNA is TGTGCCAGCAGTCTCCTTATAGACCGGCTAGCGGGACCGCAAGAGACCCAGTACTTC.

This clonotype has ten or more counts. The gene calls are TRBV7-9 and TRBJ2-4, with D perhaps TRBD2 (7 bases). The CDR3 totals 18 residues. Trimming took off 5 bases at V and 0 bases at J, with 20 bases between the two ends. CDR1 and CDR2 (germline): SEHNR, FQNEAQ (reference sequence). As DNA, the CDR3 is TGTGCCAGCAGCGCCCAGACAGGCGGGGGAGTAGCCAAAAACATTCAGTACTTC. It is translated as CASSAQTGGGVAKNIQYF. The whole variable domain, filled in from reference TRBV7-9 and TRBJ2-4, reads DTGVSQNPRHKITKRGQNVTFRCDPISEHNRLYWYRQTLGQGPEFLTYFQNEAQLEKSRLLSDRFSAERPKGSFSTLEIQRTEQGDSAMYLCASSAQTGGGVAKNIQYFGAGTRLSVL.

This clonotype was seen ten or more times. The chain carries TRBV29-1 and TRBJ2-7, with 13 bases lining up with TRBD2. The J segment lost 4 bases and the V segment lost 7 bases, leaving 7 bases of the junction unmatched. The CDR3 is 14 amino acids. Germline assignment: CDR1 SQVTM and CDR2 ANQGSEA. The CDR3 loop is CSAGLAGELYEQYF. CDR3 in DNA: TGCAGCGCAGGACTAGCGGGAGAATTGTACGAGCAGTACTTC.

CDR3 sequence: CASSWGQRVTGELFF. CDR3 coding DNA: TGTGCCAGTAGTTGGGGACAGCGGGTTACCGGGGAGCTGTTTTTT. This chain joins TRBV19 and TRBJ2-2; D perhaps matches TRBD1 (7 bases). Germline assignment: CDR1 LNHDA and CDR2 SQIVND (reference sequence). The CDR3 is 15 residues long. V was pared by 5 bases and J by 5 bases, with 15 bases between.

This clonotype was detected ten times or more. The chain employs TRBV5-1 and TRBJ1-6; no firm D call. The CDR3 is 15 amino acids. Germline V gene data show CDR1 as SGHRS and CDR2 as YFSETQ. The V end lost 0 bases, the J end lost 8 bases, and 12 bases lay between the germline ends. In DNA form, the CDR3 reads TGCGCCAGCAGCTTGGGAGGACTTAGGGATTCACCCCTCCACTTT. This gives the protein CASSLGGLRDSPLHF.

The rearrangement links TRBV3-1 to TRBJ1-1, with TRBD1 identical over 8 bases. CDR1 and CDR2 from the germline V gene are LGHDT and YNNKEL (reference sequence). J was trimmed by 3 bases and V by 0 bases; bases with no gene match: 0. The CDR3 runs 14 residues. CDR3 nucleotide sequence: TGTGCCAGCAGCCAAGAGGGACAGGACACTGAAGCTTTCTTT. Its translation is CASSQEGQDTEAFF.

This clonotype was detected ten times or more. The rearrangement uses TRBV7-9 and TRBJ2-6, with a possible D match to TRBD1 (5 bases). Germline CDR1 and CDR2: SEHNR and FQNEAQ (reference sequence). The CDR3 covers 17 residues. With 7 bases removed from V and 3 bases from J, the gap between germline ends came to 19 bases. Written as DNA, the CDR3 is TGTGCCAGCACGGCATGGGATACAAGGGGTGGGGCCAACGTCCTGACTTTC. This encodes CASTAWDTRGGANVLTF.

This clonotype was observed at least ten times. The chain is built from TRBV2 and TRBJ1-6; unclear D gene. Per the germline V gene, CDR1 is SNHLY and CDR2 is FYNNEI. The CDR3 consists of 15 residues. Trimming cost V 3 bases and J 7 bases, with 13 bases left between them. The CDR3 region is CASSEARVRNSPLHF. The CDR3 region has the DNA TGTGCCAGCAGTGAGGCCCGGGTTCGGAATTCACCCCTCCACTTT.

The chain recombines TRBV10-2 with TRBJ1-2; possibly TRBD1 for D (6 bases). V dropped 8 bases and J dropped 5 bases, with 18 bases sitting between them. The CDR3 contains 14 residues. In germline, CDR1 is WSHSY, CDR2 SAAADI. This chain's CDR3 is CASGSSRGRYGYTF. The CDR3 region has the DNA TGCGCCAGCGGCAGTAGCAGGGGTCGGTATGGCTACACCTTC.

In its sample, this clonotype was seen many times. J is TRBJ1-2 and V is TRBV27; D might be TRBD1 (6 bases). V was pared by 3 bases and J by 4 bases, with 9 bases between. The CDR3 loop spans 13 amino acids. Germline V gene data show CDR1 as MNHEY and CDR2 as SMNVEV (reference sequence). In nucleotides, the CDR3 is TGTGCCAGCAGTTTTGGACAGTCCTATGGCTACACCTTC. This gives the protein CASSFGQSYGYTF.

The chain recombines TRBV28 with TRBJ2-2; TRBD2 aligns across 8 bases. The CDR3 runs to 17 residues. The V segment lost 3 bases and the J segment 3 bases; nucleotides outside the gene matches: 9. Germline values: CDR1 MDHEN, CDR2 SYDVKM. The CDR3 is CASSFTLSGGYTGELFF. The CDR3, as DNA: TGTGCCAGCAGTTTTACACTATCGGGAGGGTACACCGGGGAGCTGTTTTTT.

This clonotype showed up many times. The rearrangement joins TRBV5-1 to TRBJ1-1; 9 positions match TRBD1. CDR3 length equals 14 residues. Germline values: CDR1 SGHRS, CDR2 YFSETQ. With 0 bases clipped from V and 5 bases from J, the junction kept 2 bases outside the gene matches. DNA for the CDR3: TGCGCCAGCAGCTTGGACAGGGGGCTAACTGAAGCTTTCTTT. Protein: CASSLDRGLTEAFF.

This clonotype has a count of ten or more. The rearrangement joins TRBV20-1 to TRBJ1-5; 9 bases map to TRBD1. The V gene end was trimmed by 0 bases and the J gene end by 1 base; junction bases not matched to a gene: 1. There are 15 residues in the CDR3. Germline V gives CDR1 DFQATT, CDR2 SNEGSKA (reference sequence). CDR3 protein: CSARDGTGSNQPQHF. CDR3 DNA: TGCAGTGCTAGAGATGGGACAGGGAGCAATCAGCCCCAGCATTTT.

This clonotype was recorded at least ten times. The chain couples TRBV29-1 to TRBJ1-2; maybe TRBD1 (5 bases). Germline V lookup: CDR1 SQVTM, CDR2 ANQGSEA. CDR3 length: 11 residues. The V gene lost 3 bases and the J gene lost 8 bases, with 10 bases spanning the gap. The CDR3 loop is CSVDREGGYTF. As DNA, the CDR3 is TGCAGCGTTGACAGGGAAGGAGGCTACACCTTC.

V and J are TRBV20-1 and TRBJ2-5, with TRBD2 matching over 10 bases. The V segment lost 3 bases and the J segment 5 bases; nucleotides outside the gene matches: 9. CDR1 and CDR2 from the germline V gene are DFQATT and SNEGSKA (reference sequence). The CDR3 consists of 15 residues. CDR3 residues: CSASYLAGVFETQYF. The CDR3 coding sequence is TGCAGTGCTAGTTACCTAGCGGGAGTTTTTGAGACCCAGTACTTC.

Comments on this clonotype: This may come from a read error, since a much larger clone is one base off. The chain recombines TRBV6-1 with TRBJ1-3; unclear D gene. This CDR3 contains 15 residues. CDR1 is MNHNS and CDR2 is SASEGT in the germline V gene. Trimming left V 6 bases short and J 1 base short, with 13 bases between. Written as DNA, the CDR3 is TGTGCCAGCAGGATATACAGTGAATCTGGAAACACCATATATTTT. Its protein product is CASRIYSESGNTIYF.